Described below is a single T cell receptor beta chain sequence and its context. The antigen is not known. The PCR was carried out with 60 Vbeta primers and 13 Jbeta primers. The table came from immunoSEQ multiplex PCR; TCRdb's copy has only in-frame clones and leaves some out. This sample's clone table lists 70,000 to 100,000 clones. The data derive from a study of cytomegalovirus exposure and HLA in healthy donors. Study-wide points: The study flagged some 170 TCR beta chains as cytomegalovirus-associated.

This CDR3 has 14 amino acids. Trimming took off 3 bases at V and 8 bases at J, with 16 bases between the two ends. Germline CDR1 is MNHEY and CDR2 is SMNVEV (reference sequence). Sequenced sample: PBMCs. This TCR derives from a girl aged 10 to 17 in good health and CMV-seropositive. The chain employs TRBV27 and TRBJ1-1, with D tentatively TRBD1 (6 bases). CDR3 nucleotide sequence: TGTGCCAGCAGTTTCGAAAGGGGGGGAAGCGAAGCTTTCTTT. Encoded protein: CASSFERGGSEAFF.